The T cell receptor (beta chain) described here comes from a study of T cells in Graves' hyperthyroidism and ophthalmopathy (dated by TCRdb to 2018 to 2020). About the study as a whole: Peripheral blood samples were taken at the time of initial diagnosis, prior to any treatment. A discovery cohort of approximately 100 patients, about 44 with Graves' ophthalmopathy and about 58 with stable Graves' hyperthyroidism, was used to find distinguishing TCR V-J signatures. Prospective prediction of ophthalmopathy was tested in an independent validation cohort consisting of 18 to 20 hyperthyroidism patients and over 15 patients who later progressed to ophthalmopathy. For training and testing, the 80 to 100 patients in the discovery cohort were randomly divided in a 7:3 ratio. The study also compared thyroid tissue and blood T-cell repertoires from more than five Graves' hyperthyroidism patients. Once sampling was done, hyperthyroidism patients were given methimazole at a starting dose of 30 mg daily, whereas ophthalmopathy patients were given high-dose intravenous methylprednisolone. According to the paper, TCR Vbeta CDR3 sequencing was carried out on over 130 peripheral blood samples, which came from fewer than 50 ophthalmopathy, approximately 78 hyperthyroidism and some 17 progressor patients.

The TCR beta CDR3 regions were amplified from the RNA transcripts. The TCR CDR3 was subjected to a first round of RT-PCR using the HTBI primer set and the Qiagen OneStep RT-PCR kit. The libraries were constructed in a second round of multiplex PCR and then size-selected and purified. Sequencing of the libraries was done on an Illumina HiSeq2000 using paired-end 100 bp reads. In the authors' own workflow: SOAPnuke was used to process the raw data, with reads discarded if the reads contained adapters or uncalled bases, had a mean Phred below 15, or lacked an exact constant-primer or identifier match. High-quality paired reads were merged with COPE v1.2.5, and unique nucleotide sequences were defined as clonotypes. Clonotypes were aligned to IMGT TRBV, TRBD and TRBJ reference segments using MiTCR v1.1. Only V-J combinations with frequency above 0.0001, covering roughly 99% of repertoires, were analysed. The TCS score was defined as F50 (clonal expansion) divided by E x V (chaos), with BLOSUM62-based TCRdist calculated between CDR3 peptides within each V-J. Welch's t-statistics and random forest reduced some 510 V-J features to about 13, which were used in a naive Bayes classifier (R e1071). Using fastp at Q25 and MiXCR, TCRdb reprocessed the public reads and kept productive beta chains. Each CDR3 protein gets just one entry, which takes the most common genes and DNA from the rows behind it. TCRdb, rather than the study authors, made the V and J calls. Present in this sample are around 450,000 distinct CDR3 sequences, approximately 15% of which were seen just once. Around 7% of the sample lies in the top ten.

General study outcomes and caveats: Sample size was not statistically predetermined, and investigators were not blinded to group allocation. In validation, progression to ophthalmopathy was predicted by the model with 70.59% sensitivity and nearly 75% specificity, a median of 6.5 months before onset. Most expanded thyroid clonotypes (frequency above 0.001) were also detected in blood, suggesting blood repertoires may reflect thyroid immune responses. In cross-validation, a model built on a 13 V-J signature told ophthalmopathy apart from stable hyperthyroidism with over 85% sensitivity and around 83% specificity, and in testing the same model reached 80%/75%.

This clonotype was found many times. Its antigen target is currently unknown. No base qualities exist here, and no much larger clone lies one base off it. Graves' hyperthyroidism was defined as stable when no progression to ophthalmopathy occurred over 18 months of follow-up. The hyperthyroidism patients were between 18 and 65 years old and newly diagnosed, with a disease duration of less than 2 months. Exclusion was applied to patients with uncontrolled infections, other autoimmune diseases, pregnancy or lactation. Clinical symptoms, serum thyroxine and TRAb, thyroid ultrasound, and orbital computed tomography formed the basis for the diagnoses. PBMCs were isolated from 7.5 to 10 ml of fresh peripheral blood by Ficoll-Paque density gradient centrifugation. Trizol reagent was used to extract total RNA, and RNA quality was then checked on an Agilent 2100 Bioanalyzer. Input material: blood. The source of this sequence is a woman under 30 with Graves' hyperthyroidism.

Here is the DNA: TGTGCTAGTGGTTTGGTACTGGGCAAATTGCGCTACGAGCAGTACTTC. Its protein reads: CASGLVLGKLRYEQYF. The V and J genes are TRBV12-5 and TRBJ2-7, with no reliable assignment of the D segment. The junction carries 15 bases between V and J, which are trimmed by 0 bases and 3 bases respectively. The CDR3 starts with the cysteine, ends with the phenylalanine, and has 16 residues. Left in the record is the CDR3 DNA by itself, 48 bases read in frame from the first base. In the germline V gene, CDR1 corresponds to LGHNT and CDR2 to FRNRAP.